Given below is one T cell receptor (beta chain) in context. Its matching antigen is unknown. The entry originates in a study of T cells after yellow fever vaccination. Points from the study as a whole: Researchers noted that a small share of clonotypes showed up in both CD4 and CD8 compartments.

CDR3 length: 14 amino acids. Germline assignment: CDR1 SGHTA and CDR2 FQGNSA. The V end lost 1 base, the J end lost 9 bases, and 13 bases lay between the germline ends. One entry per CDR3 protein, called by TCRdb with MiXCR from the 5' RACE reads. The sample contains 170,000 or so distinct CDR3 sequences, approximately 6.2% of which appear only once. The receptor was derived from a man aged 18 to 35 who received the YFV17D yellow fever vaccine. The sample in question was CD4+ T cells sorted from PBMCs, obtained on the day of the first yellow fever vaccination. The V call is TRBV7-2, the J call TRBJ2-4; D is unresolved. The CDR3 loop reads CASSLDGVYGIQYF. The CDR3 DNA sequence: TGTGCCAGCAGCTTAGATGGCGTGTACGGCATTCAGTACTTC.